This is a list of T cell receptor beta chains from one sample in a study of OX40 agonist ivuxolimab in advanced cancers. The method was immunoSEQ multiplex PCR; TCRdb's version includes in-frame clones alone and lacks a portion of them. The sample yields tens of thousands of clones, roughly 84% seen once. Sequencing was performed on CD4+ or CD8+ T cells sorted from blood, taken in a trial of the OX40 agonist ivuxolimab. The source is an adult with an advanced solid tumor such as melanoma, head and neck, liver or kidney cancer. CDR3s include the opening cysteine and the closing phenylalanine or tryptophan. The order of the fields is CDR3 DNA, CDR3 protein, J gene, clone size, V gene, D gene. D genes are given only for firm matches. Clone size is stated in some rows and not others, as once, few, many or a class when expanded.

CDR3nt: TGTGCCAGCTCACCGGGGTATGAGCAGTTCTTC
CDR3aa: CASSPGYEQFF
j_gene: TRBJ2-1
abundance: NA
v_gene: TRBV18
d_gene: NA

CDR3nt: TGTGCCAGCCACAGGACCGGGGAGCTGTTTTTT
CDR3aa: CASHRTGELFF
j_gene: TRBJ2-2
abundance: NA
v_gene: TRBV2
d_gene: NA

CDR3nt: TGTGCCAGCAGCGAAGCGGGGGACACCGGGGAGCTGTTTTTT
CDR3aa: CASSEAGDTGELFF
j_gene: TRBJ2-2
abundance: NA
v_gene: TRBV7-9
d_gene: TRBD2

CDR3nt: TGCGCCAGCAGCCAAGACTTCGGGAGAGTCTACGAGCAGTACTTC
CDR3aa: CASSQDFGRVYEQYF
j_gene: TRBJ2-7
abundance: NA
v_gene: TRBV4-1
d_gene: NA

CDR3nt: TGTGCCAGCAGCTTAGATGGATTTGGGCCCCCGACCCAGTACTTC
CDR3aa: CASSLDGFGPPTQYF
j_gene: TRBJ2-5
abundance: NA
v_gene: TRBV11-2
d_gene: NA

CDR3nt: TGTGCCAGCAGACATGGGCCTGGGGCCAACGTCCTGACTTTC
CDR3aa: CASRHGPGANVLTF
j_gene: TRBJ2-6
abundance: NA
v_gene: TRBV7-3
d_gene: NA

CDR3nt: TGTGCCATCAAATCTTCCGGGGAACGTGAAAAACTGTTTTTT
CDR3aa: CAIKSSGEREKLFF
j_gene: TRBJ1-4
abundance: NA
v_gene: TRBV10-3
d_gene: NA

CDR3nt: TGTGCCAGCAGCTTAGGGTACGACAGTCAAGAGACCCAGTACTTC
CDR3aa: CASSLGYDSQETQYF
j_gene: TRBJ2-5
abundance: NA
v_gene: TRBV7-8
d_gene: NA

CDR3nt: TGTGCCAGCAGCCCGGGGTGGACTAGCGGGGTAAAAGATTACAATGAGCAGCTCTTC
CDR3aa: CASSPGWTSGVKDYNEQLF
j_gene: TRBJ2-1
abundance: NA
v_gene: TRBV11-3
d_gene: TRBD2

CDR3nt: TGTGCCAGCAGCTCCTTGGCAGTGCTTTTCTCTGGAAACACCATATATTTT
CDR3aa: CASSSLAVLFSGNTIYF
j_gene: TRBJ1-3
abundance: NA
v_gene: TRBV28
d_gene: NA

CDR3nt: TGTGCCAGCAGCTTCCGGACTAGCGGGAGTGTAAGTTATGAGCAGTTCTTC
CDR3aa: CASSFRTSGSVSYEQFF
j_gene: TRBJ2-1
abundance: NA
v_gene: TRBV11-2
d_gene: TRBD2

CDR3nt: TGCGCCAGCAGCCAAGATGGGAAGATGAACACTGAAGCTTTCTTT
CDR3aa: CASSQDGKMNTEAFF
j_gene: TRBJ1-1
abundance: NA
v_gene: TRBV4-1
d_gene: NA

CDR3nt: TGTGCCTGGACGGCGGGGGGCGGGGAGCTGTTTTTT
CDR3aa: CAWTAGGGELFF
j_gene: TRBJ2-2
abundance: NA
v_gene: TRBV30
d_gene: TRBD2

CDR3nt: TGTGCCAGCTCACCAAGAGGGCGGGAGCGGAATTCACCCCTCCACTTT
CDR3aa: CASSPRGRERNSPLHF
j_gene: TRBJ1-6
abundance: NA
v_gene: TRBV18
d_gene: NA

CDR3nt: TGCGCCAGCAGCTTGAGGGGGACTTTAACCTACGAGCAGTACTTC
CDR3aa: CASSLRGTLTYEQYF
j_gene: TRBJ2-7
abundance: NA
v_gene: TRBV5-1
d_gene: NA

CDR3nt: TGTGCCAGCAGCCAAGACGGGACTAGCGCCTCCTACGAGCAGTACTTC
CDR3aa: CASSQDGTSASYEQYF
j_gene: TRBJ2-7
abundance: NA
v_gene: TRBV4-2
d_gene: TRBD2

CDR3nt: TGTGCCAGCAGCTTGGTAGGACAGGGGAGGGAGACCCAGTACTTC
CDR3aa: CASSLVGQGRETQYF
j_gene: TRBJ2-5
abundance: NA
v_gene: TRBV5-4
d_gene: TRBD1

CDR3nt: TGTGCCAGCAGTTCCCCCTCAGCGACAGGCCCTCAGGAAGCTTTCTTT
CDR3aa: CASSSPSATGPQEAFF
j_gene: TRBJ1-1
abundance: NA
v_gene: TRBV28
d_gene: NA

CDR3nt: TGTGCCAGCAGGGTCCGGGACCTCCGTGCGCAGTATTTT
CDR3aa: CASRVRDLRAQYF
j_gene: TRBJ2-3
abundance: NA
v_gene: TRBV6-1
d_gene: NA

CDR3nt: TGTGCCAGCTCACCAGGGACTGGGGCCAACGTCCTGACTTTC
CDR3aa: CASSPGTGANVLTF
j_gene: TRBJ2-6
abundance: few
v_gene: TRBV18
d_gene: NA

CDR3nt: TGTGCCAGCAGTTCCGGGGACTACGAGCAGTACTTC
CDR3aa: CASSSGDYEQYF
j_gene: TRBJ2-7
abundance: NA
v_gene: TRBV27
d_gene: NA

CDR3nt: TGTGCCAGCAGTGACTCACTACAATACGAGCAGTACTTC
CDR3aa: CASSDSLQYEQYF
j_gene: TRBJ2-7
abundance: NA
v_gene: TRBV28
d_gene: NA

CDR3nt: TGTGCCAGCTCACCAGAACAATCCGGGGAGCTGTTTTTT
CDR3aa: CASSPEQSGELFF
j_gene: TRBJ2-2
abundance: NA
v_gene: TRBV18
d_gene: NA

CDR3nt: TGTGCCTGGAGTGAGACTCGAGACATTCAGTACTTC
CDR3aa: CAWSETRDIQYF
j_gene: TRBJ2-4
abundance: NA
v_gene: TRBV30
d_gene: NA

CDR3nt: TGTGCCAGCAGCTCGACCTACGAGCAGTACTTC
CDR3aa: CASSSTYEQYF
j_gene: TRBJ2-7
abundance: NA
v_gene: TRBV5-6
d_gene: NA

CDR3nt: TGTGCCAGTAGTACCCAGGGGGACGGGGCCGGGGAGCTGTTTTTT
CDR3aa: CASSTQGDGAGELFF
j_gene: TRBJ2-2
abundance: NA
v_gene: TRBV19
d_gene: TRBD1

CDR3nt: TGTGCCAGCAGGACTATGGCGGGAGGGCTAGATACGCAGTATTTT
CDR3aa: CASRTMAGGLDTQYF
j_gene: TRBJ2-3
abundance: NA
v_gene: TRBV6-6
d_gene: TRBD2

CDR3nt: TGTGCCAGCAGCGTAGGTCCAGGGGGGACGGTCGGGGATGGCTACACCTTC
CDR3aa: CASSVGPGGTVGDGYTF
j_gene: TRBJ1-2
abundance: NA
v_gene: TRBV5-4
d_gene: TRBD1

CDR3nt: TGTGCCAGCAGTGAATTGGGGAGCCAGTACTTC
CDR3aa: CASSELGSQYF
j_gene: TRBJ2-5
abundance: NA
v_gene: TRBV6-1
d_gene: NA

CDR3nt: TGTGCCAGCATCGACCCCGGGACAGGGGCCTACAATGAGCAGTTCTTC
CDR3aa: CASIDPGTGAYNEQFF
j_gene: TRBJ2-1
abundance: NA
v_gene: TRBV7-9
d_gene: TRBD1

CDR3nt: TGCGCCAGCAGTGTGCGAGAAACTTACGAGCAGTACTTC
CDR3aa: CASSVRETYEQYF
j_gene: TRBJ2-7
abundance: NA
v_gene: TRBV10-2
d_gene: NA

CDR3nt: TGTGCCAGCAGCCCGGTTGGCGGCGGGGCCAACGTCCTGACTTTC
CDR3aa: CASSPVGGGANVLTF
j_gene: TRBJ2-6
abundance: NA
v_gene: TRBV5-4
d_gene: NA

CDR3nt: TGTGCCAGCAGTCCACGGGGGAACGGCTACACCTTC
CDR3aa: CASSPRGNGYTF
j_gene: TRBJ1-2
abundance: NA
v_gene: TRBV27
d_gene: NA

CDR3nt: TGTGCCAGCAGTTCTACAGGGGGCTCACATGGCTACACCTTC
CDR3aa: CASSSTGGSHGYTF
j_gene: TRBJ1-2
abundance: once
v_gene: TRBV28
d_gene: TRBD1

CDR3nt: TGTGCCAGTAGCCTTAGCGCGGAGGGGGGAAACATTCAGTACTTC
CDR3aa: CASSLSAEGGNIQYF
j_gene: TRBJ2-4
abundance: NA
v_gene: TRBV19
d_gene: NA

CDR3nt: TGCGCCAGCAGCTTGTCCGGGACAGGGCGAGCAAAACTGTTTTTT
CDR3aa: CASSLSGTGRAKLFF
j_gene: TRBJ1-4
abundance: NA
v_gene: TRBV5-1
d_gene: TRBD1